This entry is about one TCR beta chain. The sample holds many counts of this clone. Its specific antigen is unknown. The read comes to an end 3 residues before the CDR3 does, leaving the germline J gene to fill in the end. The sample originates from a study of T cell clonality in common variable immunodeficiency (dated by TCRdb to the mid-2010s). Results and caveats for the whole study, not just this receptor: Correlations between repertoire features and clinical complications were limited by patient heterogeneity within the CVID cohort. Although equal DNA input was used, an average of approximately 82,000 unique sequences per sample was obtained for controls, compared with some 30,000 for CVID samples. Fewer TCRbeta clones were shared among CVID subjects than among healthy controls (p < 0.0001). CVID TCRbeta sequences reportedly showed fewer deletions and N-nucleotide insertions and lacked highly modified clones with 13 or more V deletions. It was noted by the authors that sequencing of the repertoires of T cell subpopulations would be needed to clarify the cause of the increased clonality in CVID. Compared with healthy controls, CVID subjects showed increased TCRbeta clonality (t-test p = 0.018), a feature most characteristic of about a third of subjects.

Equivalent amounts of genomic DNA from CVID and control samples were used as sequencing input. For every sample, a 60 bp segment covering the rearranged TCRbeta CDR3 region was amplified and then sequenced. The immunoSEQ assay, a bias-corrected multiplex PCR combined with high-throughput sequencing, was used to amplify TCRbeta. The original methods were these. Every unique nucleotide sequence counted as a clone and was annotated with V, D and J genes, copy number and frequency. Sequences were labeled productive if in frame, and non-productive if out of frame or containing stop codons. As previously described, clonality was calculated on the basis of Shannon's entropy. Mean CDR3 Kyte-Doolittle hydropathy was derived from the predicted amino acid sequences of productive clones. The R hclust function was used to hierarchically cluster scaled V gene usage with Manhattan distance and complete linkage. Sharing of clones by CDR3 amino acid sequence was evaluated through resampling of 12 repertoires per group over 100 rounds. Repertoires were searched for 70 published EBV-specific and a few hundred published CMV-specific TCRbeta sequences. A couple of CVID samples that yielded fewer than 10,000 sequences were excluded from the analysis, so around 40 CVID repertoires were retained. TCRdb holds this immuneACCESS table with in-frame rearrangements only. Some clones are missing; in checked studies, unresolved V genes explain under half, and the rest has no known cause. V and J calls and clone size are given by that table; D and trimming were obtained from the DNA. Here the sample lists roughly 58,000 clones, none seen once only. The ten largest clones add up to 5.4% of the sample.

The CDR3, cysteine through phenylalanine, is 13 amino acids long. The DNA has 30 bases, all within the CDR3, and is read from base 1. CDR1 and CDR2 are read off the germline V gene (reference sequence) as GTSNPN and SVGIG. Unmatched junction bases come to 6, with V trimmed by 5 bases and J by 3 bases. Both CVID patients and healthy controls were predominantly of Caucasian heritage. From each donor, about 4.5 to 8.5 ml of heparinized peripheral whole blood was collected. Genomic DNA from adults with common variable immune deficiency (CVID) and from healthy adult controls was used for sequencing of TCRbeta CDR3 repertoires. A total of 22 healthy adult volunteers (roughly 12 female and 10 or so male; age range roughly 20 to 75 years, mean age about 32) were included in the control group. To isolate peripheral blood mononuclear cells, diluted blood was subjected to density centrifugation over Hypaque 1077 or Ficoll-Paque. Unsorted mononuclear cells served as the source of genomic DNA, which was extracted either by Qiagen column purification or by a centrifugation-based method.

The V and J genes are TRBV30 and TRBJ2-7, with 8 junctional bases fitting TRBD1. The origin of this receptor is a person between 18 and 75 years old in good health. The sample comprised peripheral blood mononuclear cells. The part of the CDR3 DNA that was read is TGTGCCTGGGGACGGGACAGGCTCTACGAG. It specifies CAWGRDRLYE. In full, the CDR3 is CAWGRDRLYEQYF.